The rows below give T cell receptor beta chains drawn from one sample of a study of blood T cell repertoires in COVID-19. TCRdb's table, derived via immunoSEQ multiplex PCR, lists solely in-frame clones and lacks some. The sample lists about 140,000 clones; 60% to 80% were seen once. The specimen was PBMCs or T cells enriched from blood (not recorded which). The origin of the receptors is a woman aged 45-65 years who had recovered from COVID-19. The CDR3 runs from the conserved cysteine through the conserved F or W. Fields, in order: CDR3 length, V gene, clone size, D gene, J gene, CDR3 DNA, CDR3 protein. A D gene is named only where the DNA matches it firmly. Expanded clones are given a class, and other clones once, few, many or no size at all.

length: 15; V: TRBV7-3; size: .; D: TRBD1; J: TRBJ1-1; DNA: TGTGCCAGCAGCCCACAGGGGGGCATGAACACTGAAGCTTTCTTT; CDR3: CASSPQGGMNTEAFF
length: 12; V: TRBV6-6; size: .; D: TRBD2; J: TRBJ2-7; DNA: TGTGCCAGCAGCCCGACTAGCAACGAGCAGTACTTC; CDR3: CASSPTSNEQYF
length: 17; V: TRBV7-9; size: .; D: TRBD1; J: TRBJ2-7; DNA: TGTGCCAGCAGCCTCGGGTTCGGACAGGGTACCTCCTACGAGCAGTACTTC; CDR3: CASSLGFGQGTSYEQYF
length: 16; V: TRBV7-9; size: .; D: .; J: TRBJ1-5; DNA: TGTGCCAGCAGCTTAGCTGGGGGGAAAGGCAATCAGCCCCAGCATTTT; CDR3: CASSLAGGKGNQPQHF
length: 18; V: TRBV27; size: few; D: .; J: TRBJ2-7; DNA: TGTGCCAGCAGTTTACCCCCCGTAGGAGCGGCACCCTCCTACGAGCAGTACTTC; CDR3: CASSLPPVGAAPSYEQYF
length: 14; V: TRBV10-2; size: .; D: .; J: TRBJ1-2; DNA: TGCGCCAGCAGGGGAGTAGACAGGCTCTATGGCTACACCTTC; CDR3: CASRGVDRLYGYTF
length: 14; V: TRBV29-1; size: few; D: .; J: TRBJ2-7; DNA: TGCAGCGTTGAGAGCGTCCGCGCCCCCTACGAGCAGTACTTC; CDR3: CSVESVRAPYEQYF
length: 15; V: TRBV10-2; size: few; D: TRBD1; J: TRBJ1-1; DNA: TGCGCCAGCATCCAACAGGGGGTAAGGAACACTGAAGCTTTCTTT; CDR3: CASIQQGVRNTEAFF
length: 14; V: TRBV11-1; size: once; D: .; J: TRBJ1-6; DNA: TGTGCCAGCAGCTTTAATGTGGTCGGGTCACCCCTCCACTTT; CDR3: CASSFNVVGSPLHF
length: 15; V: TRBV5-1; size: .; D: TRBD1; J: TRBJ2-7; DNA: TGCGCCAGCAGCTATAGGGGGACAGCCTCCTACGAGCAGTACTTC; CDR3: CASSYRGTASYEQYF
length: 13; V: TRBV30; size: .; D: .; J: TRBJ2-1; DNA: TGTGCCTGGGGCGGGACCACCTACAATGAGCAGTTCTTC; CDR3: CAWGGTTYNEQFF
length: 16; V: TRBV18; size: .; D: TRBD2; J: TRBJ2-5; DNA: TGTGCCAGCTCACCGAATCTAGCGGGGAGACAAGAGACCCAGTACTTC; CDR3: CASSPNLAGRQETQYF
length: 13; V: TRBV9; size: .; D: TRBD2; J: TRBJ2-7; DNA: TGTGCCAGCAGCAGGACTAGCGAGAACGAGCAGTACTTC; CDR3: CASSRTSENEQYF
length: 13; V: TRBV12-3/TRBV12-4; size: .; D: .; J: TRBJ1-2; DNA: TGTGCCAGCAGCCCTGACAGTAACTATGGCTACACCTTC; CDR3: CASSPDSNYGYTF
length: 15; V: TRBV3-1/TRBV3-2; size: .; D: TRBD1; J: TRBJ1-4; DNA: TGTGCCAGCAGCCAAGAATCCAGGGGGCAAGAAAAACTGTTTTTT; CDR3: CASSQESRGQEKLFF
length: 13; V: TRBV11-2; size: once; D: .; J: TRBJ1-2; DNA: TGTGCCAGCAGCTTCCCAGGGGTGGGTGGCTACACCTTC; CDR3: CASSFPGVGGYTF
length: 15; V: TRBV4-1; size: once; D: .; J: TRBJ2-3; DNA: TGCGCCAGCAGCCAAGATCGGAGCTTCGCAGATACGCAGTATTTT; CDR3: CASSQDRSFADTQYF
length: 14; V: TRBV27; size: .; D: .; J: TRBJ1-6; DNA: TGTGCCAGCAGTTTCGGACAGCCAAATTCACCCCTCCACTTT; CDR3: CASSFGQPNSPLHF
length: 15; V: TRBV2; size: .; D: .; J: TRBJ1-5; DNA: TGTGCCAGCACTGGGACTGTTAATAGCAATCAGCCCCAGCATTTT; CDR3: CASTGTVNSNQPQHF
length: 13; V: TRBV5-1; size: .; D: .; J: TRBJ1-2; DNA: TGCGCCAGCAGCTTGATACAGCTAGCCAACTACACCTTC; CDR3: CASSLIQLANYTF
length: 13; V: TRBV19; size: .; D: .; J: TRBJ1-2; DNA: TGTGCCAGTACAACGGCGGGGGTTGTAGGCTACACCTTC; CDR3: CASTTAGVVGYTF
length: 17; V: TRBV9; size: once; D: .; J: TRBJ2-3; DNA: TGTGCCAGCAGCGCCGGACAGGGCTTAGCGGGGGCTGATACGCAGTATTTT; CDR3: CASSAGQGLAGADTQYF
length: 17; V: TRBV2; size: .; D: TRBD1; J: TRBJ1-3; DNA: TGTGCCAGCAGGCAACTCGCCGGGACAGGAGGTGGAAACACCATATATTTT; CDR3: CASRQLAGTGGGNTIYF
length: 16; V: TRBV7-6; size: .; D: TRBD2; J: TRBJ2-1; DNA: TGTGCCAGCAGGCCGATTAGCGGGAGAGGGTACAATGAGCAGTTCTTC; CDR3: CASRPISGRGYNEQFF
length: 17; V: TRBV11-3; size: .; D: .; J: TRBJ2-7; DNA: TGTGCCAGCAGCCCCCAAACAAGTAGATCGGGTGGATACGAGCAGTACTTC; CDR3: CASSPQTSRSGGYEQYF
length: 17; V: TRBV28; size: .; D: .; J: TRBJ1-5; DNA: TGTGCCAGCAGTTCAATTACGACGGCCCTAGGCAATCAGCCCCAGCATTTT; CDR3: CASSSITTALGNQPQHF
length: 15; V: TRBV18; size: .; D: TRBD1; J: TRBJ1-4; DNA: TGTGCCAGCTCACCCCCGGGACAGGGACGTGAAAAACTGTTTTTT; CDR3: CASSPPGQGREKLFF
length: 14; V: TRBV10-2; size: .; D: TRBD1; J: TRBJ1-5; DNA: TGCGCCAGCAGAGACACAGGGGGGAATCAGCCCCAGCATTTT; CDR3: CASRDTGGNQPQHF
length: 14; V: TRBV28; size: .; D: TRBD1; J: TRBJ1-5; DNA: TGTGCCAGCAGCTGGACAGGGCGAAATCAGCCCCAGCATTTT; CDR3: CASSWTGRNQPQHF